This T cell receptor (beta chain) was observed in a study of blood T cells in healthy people across ages (dated by TCRdb to between 2014 and 2017). General notes on the study: In model experiments, roughly one uniquely barcoded TCR beta cDNA molecule per two T cells was captured by template switching. To track age-related changes in TCR beta repertoire diversity, the study relied on deep sequencing normalized with unique cDNA molecular identifiers. Using the same blood draw, the study looked at two additional independent replicas of 1 million unique cDNA reads for two donors, one aged 18 to 29 and the other aged 80 or older. Donors were grouped into four age groups: young (average approximately 16 years), middle-aged (less than 40), aged (roughly 62) and long-lived (about 90). To avoid experimental bias, donors of different ages were distributed randomly across sequencing lanes.

Systemically healthy Caucasian individuals from Russia, around 38 in total and aged roughly 6 to 100 years, were included as donors. Each donor gave ten milliliters of peripheral blood, drawn into EDTA-treated Vacutainer tubes. Ficoll-Paque density-gradient centrifugation was used to isolate PBMCs, with at least 6 million per sample. Trizol reagent was used to extract total RNA from PBMCs, with at least 5.5 micrograms per sample. For every donor, an aliquot of PBMCs went through flow cytometry to measure the percentages of naive CD45RAhigh/CD27high T cells. Libraries were constructed by 5' RACE. For sequencing, an Illumina HiSeq 2500 was employed. A second PCR of about 7 to 12 cycles was run with a J-beta primer mix and a sample-barcoded 5' primer. Each TCR beta cDNA molecule received a unique molecular identifier from a template-switch 5' adaptor carrying 12 random nucleotides. Each sample yielded at least 2.5 million CDR3-containing paired-end reads. First-strand cDNA synthesis was performed from all RNA using the Mint cDNA synthesis kit, with priming by a TRBC-specific oligonucleotide. After uracil-DNA glycosylase treatment, a first 18-cycle PCR used universal primers M1SS and BC2_uni_R on all cDNA. As for the original processing: Each sample was normalized by randomly selecting 1 million high-quality reads, each carrying a distinct molecular identifier. Reads sharing molecular identifiers were discarded rather than binned into consensus sequences. MiTCR, set to a Q25 quality threshold and the strictest error-elimination algorithm, was used for CDR3 identification, clonotype clustering and error correction. A nonparametric unseen species model using Euler transformation provided a lower-bound estimate of total TCR beta diversity. TCRdb took the public reads, trimmed them with fastp at Q25, ran MiXCR for clone calling and kept in-frame beta chains. Rows are combined by CDR3 protein, so each entry shows the most common genes and DNA. TCRdb's processing, not the authors' own work, is the source of the V and J calls. The sample table records 650,000 to 1,000,000 distinct CDR3 sequences; under 40% of these occur just once. Clones ranked in the top ten supply about an eighth of the sample.

The study at large found these results: Total diversity estimates from one million sequenced T cells were considered lower bounds and underestimates. Since profiling was done on bulk unsorted PBMCs, naive and antigen-experienced compartments could not be conclusively compared. Observed TCR beta diversity per million T cells fell roughly linearly with age, and a significant reduction was already apparent by age around 44. Compared with the aged group, the long-lived group had more naive CD4+ T cells, fewer expanded clones and increased TCR diversity, a pattern suggesting age selection. Observed TCR beta diversity correlated strongly with the percentage of naive T cells measured by flow cytometry. Donor CMV infection status was unknown, potentially confounding age-related changes in expanded clonotypes.

For this clonotype: Its target antigen remains unknown. Base qualities are missing; no much larger clone stands one base away.

The sequence derives from a man between 18 and 29 years old in good health. Sequencing was performed on blood.

The sequenced DNA: TGTGCCAGCAGTTTAAAGGACAGGGGGGCGTGGGAGACCCAGTACTTC. The translation is CASSLKDRGAWETQYF. Here the chain combines TRBV28 and TRBJ2-5, with 10 bases in between that match TRBD1. CDR1 MDHEN and CDR2 SYDVKM were looked up in the germline V gene. V trim: 2 bases; J trim: 5 bases; unmatched bases: 8. The CDR3 goes from the cysteine to the phenylalanine over 16 residues. The only DNA kept is the CDR3, 48 bases in frame from the first base.